A single sample gave rise to the 30 T cell receptor beta chains below, sequenced in a study of control samples from healthy donors and cancer patients (dated by TCRdb to about 2020). The library was made by the immunoSEQ multiplex PCR assay. Sourced from immuneACCESS, this table was stored by TCRdb with only in-frame sequences that have V and J called. A share of the clones is absent; for the studies checked, an unresolved V gene accounts for under half, and the remainder has no known explanation. For this sample there are around 130,000 clones; about 87% appear just once. The ten largest clones add up to over 10% of the sample. The sequenced sample was blood. The receptors derive from a man aged 25 to 40 in good health.

This clone was observed a few times. DNA of the CDR3: TGTGCCAGCACCACTAATACCCGGATTACACTCACTGAAGCTTTCTTT. Translation gives CASTTNTRITLTEAFF. The chain recombines TRBV5-4 with TRBJ1-1; no clear D. CDR1 is SGHNT, CDR2 YYREEE, per germline (reference sequence). Between the trimmed V and J ends, which lost 6 bases and 4 bases, there was a span of 22 bases. The CDR3 consists of 16 residues.

The chain carries TRBV10-2 and TRBJ2-7; possible D gene TRBD1, 6 bases. V was cut by 4 bases and J by 3 bases, with 13 bases left in between. Looked up from germline, CDR1 is WSHSY and CDR2 is SAAADI. This CDR3 spans 14 amino acids. The CDR3 DNA follows: TGCGCCAGCAGTGCGAGGACAGACTTCTACGAGCAGTACTTC. Translation gives CASSARTDFYEQYF.

The chain employs TRBV11-2 and TRBJ2-3, with no clear D. Deletions cut 5 bases from V and 2 bases from J, with 17 bases between. The CDR3 consists of 16 residues. Germline V gene data show CDR1 as SGHAT and CDR2 as FQNNGV. This chain's CDR3 is CASSVGSISSTDTQYF. Written as DNA, the CDR3 is TGTGCCAGCAGCGTCGGATCCATTTCCTCCACAGATACGCAGTATTTT.

The chain joins TRBV6-1 to TRBJ1-2; the D gene is possibly TRBD1 (5 bases). Germline assignment: CDR1 MNHNS and CDR2 SASEGT. This CDR3 contains 16 residues. The V end was cut by 1 base, the J end by 3 bases, with 15 bases between. CDR3 DNA: TGTGCCAGCAGTGAAGTCGACCAGGGAAGGGACTATGGCTACACCTTC. This sequence encodes CASSEVDQGRDYGYTF.

The rearrangement uses TRBV27 and TRBJ1-2; perhaps TRBD1 as D (5 bases). Trimming took 3 bases from V and 2 from J, leaving 10 bases between them. CDR1 and CDR2 from the germline V gene are MNHEY and SMNVEV (reference sequence). The CDR3 is 14 amino acids. DNA of the CDR3: TGTGCCAGCAGTTTTGAGGGGCTGAACTATGGCTACACCTTC. This sequence encodes CASSFEGLNYGYTF.

This chain links TRBV10-1 with TRBJ1-5; 9 bases line up with TRBD1. J gave up 5 bases and V 3 bases, and 5 bases lay outside the gene matches. Per germline, CDR1 WNHNN and CDR2 SYGVQD (reference sequence). The CDR3 has 15 amino acids. CDR3 region: CASSENGDRDQPQHF. The CDR3 DNA reads TGCGCCAGCAGTGAAAATGGGGACAGGGATCAGCCCCAGCATTTT.

This clone appeared a single time. V is TRBV6-5 and J is TRBJ1-1; no clear D gene. The CDR3 loop spans 13 amino acids. The V and J ends lost 6 bases and 5 bases respectively, with 13 bases between them. The germline V gene has CDR1 MNHEY and CDR2 SVGAGI. DNA for the CDR3: TGTGCCAGCAGCGTCATGACACGGACTGAAGCTTTCTTT. Its protein is CASSVMTRTEAFF.

This clone was seen a handful of times. The chain links TRBV5-6 to TRBJ1-1, with 9 bases identical to TRBD1. Trimming took 4 bases from V and 8 from J; bases not matched to a gene: 6. The CDR3 runs 13 residues. Looked up from germline, CDR1 is SGHDT and CDR2 is YYEEEE. DNA of the CDR3: TGTGCCAGCAGCCCTGGACAGGGGCGGGAAGCTTTCTTT. Translated: CASSPGQGREAFF.

This chain links TRBV4-1 with TRBJ1-6; D not certain. This CDR3 has 13 residues. Germline V gene data show CDR1 as MGHRA and CDR2 as YSYEKL. V was clipped by 0 bases and J by 13 bases, with 10 bases between them. The CDR3 bases are TGCGCCAGCAGCCAAGATCTTTTCTCTCCCCTCCACTTT. It is translated as CASSQDLFSPLHF.

This clone was seen once. The chain employs TRBV7-9 and TRBJ1-1; the D is unclear. Between the trimmed V and J ends, which lost 1 base and 5 bases, there was a span of 14 bases. CDR3 length: 15 amino acids. CDR1 SEHNR and CDR2 FQNEAQ come from the germline V gene (reference sequence). CDR3 loop: CASSLEGGRWTEAFF. In DNA form, the CDR3 reads TGTGCCAGCAGCTTAGAGGGAGGCAGATGGACTGAAGCTTTCTTT. Drawing the rest from reference TRBV7-9 and TRBJ1-1, the complete variable domain is DTGVSQNPRHKITKRGQNVTFRCDPISEHNRLYWYRQTLGQGPEFLTYFQNEAQLEKSRLLSDRFSAERPKGSFSTLEIQRTEQGDSAMYLCASSLEGGRWTEAFFGQGTRLTVV.

This clone has a single count. Other DNA sequences of this sample code for an identical CDR3. This rearrangement joins TRBV4-1 to TRBJ1-2; a possible D gene is TRBD1 (6 bases). The V end was cut by 5 bases, the J end by 5 bases, with 24 bases between. Per the germline V gene, CDR1 is MGHRA and CDR2 is YSYEKL. CDR3 length: 17 residues. The DNA of the CDR3 is TGCGCCAGCAGCAGGTTGGGGACCGGGGGGGGGCAGTATGGCTACACCTTC. It specifies CASSRLGTGGGQYGYTF.

The gene calls are TRBV5-8 and TRBJ1-4; 8 bases map to TRBD1. The CDR3 covers 18 residues. The V segment lost 2 bases and the J segment 6 bases; nucleotides outside the gene matches: 15. Germline CDR1 and CDR2: SGHTS and YDEGEE. The CDR3 protein is CASSFGYRDRRYYEKLFF. CDR3 coding DNA: TGTGCCAGCAGCTTTGGATACCGGGACAGGAGGTATTATGAAAAACTGTTTTTT.

The rearrangement links TRBV2 to TRBJ1-5, with D uncertain. This CDR3 has 13 amino acids. Between the trimmed V and J ends, which lost 7 bases and 4 bases, there was a span of 11 bases. CDR1 SNHLY and CDR2 FYNNEI come from the germline V gene. CDR3 nucleotides: TGTGCCAGCACATCCAGGCCTAATCAGCCCCAGCATTTT. It is translated as CASTSRPNQPQHF. Variable domain in full (rest from reference TRBV2 and TRBJ1-5): EPEVTQTPSHQVTQMGQEVILRCVPISNHLYFYWYRQILGQKVEFLVSFYNNEISEKSEIFDDQFSVERPDGSNFTLKIRSTKLEDSAMYFCASTSRPNQPQHFGDGTRLSIL.

In this sample, this clone turned up many times. This chain links TRBV6-2 or TRBV6-3 with TRBJ1-2, with D possibly being TRBD1 (5 bases). V lost 6 bases and J 3 bases, leaving 8 bases between the germline ends. This CDR3 has 12 residues. The V gene's germline CDR1 is MNHEY and CDR2 SVGEGT. Here the CDR3 reads CASSRRDYGYTF. For the CDR3, the DNA is TGTGCCAGCAGCCGCAGGGACTATGGCTACACCTTC.

The CDR3 sequence: CAWVGSFPNYGYTF. Here the CDR3 DNA reads TGTGCCTGGGTGGGGTCTTTCCCTAACTATGGCTACACCTTC. V and J are TRBV30 and TRBJ1-2, with unresolved D. The germline CDR1 and CDR2 sequences are GTSNPN and SVGIG (reference sequence). The V and J ends lost 5 bases and 0 bases respectively, with 13 bases between them. The CDR3 extends over 14 amino acids.

The chain employs TRBV9 and TRBJ1-4; D gene ambiguous. The CDR3 sequence is 14 residues long. V lost 0 bases, J lost 8 bases, and 11 bases lay in between. The germline gives CDR1 SGDLS, CDR2 YYNGEE. This CDR3 reads CASSVGPGREKLFF. DNA for the CDR3: TGTGCCAGCAGCGTAGGCCCCGGGAGGGAAAAACTGTTTTTT. Together with reference TRBV9 and TRBJ1-4, the CDR3 gives the full variable domain: DSGVTQTPKHLITATGQRVTLRCSPRSGDLSVYWYQQSLDQGLQFLIQYYNGEERAKGNILERFSAQQFPDLHSELNLSSLELGDSALYFCASSVGPGREKLFFGSGTQLSVL.

The V and J genes are TRBV30 and TRBJ1-2, with D possibly matching TRBD1 (5 bases). Trimming removed 8 bases from V and 6 bases from J, with 10 bases in between. The CDR3 spans 10 residues. From germline, CDR1 is GTSNPN and CDR2 SVGIG (reference sequence). CDR3 nucleotide sequence: TGTGCCGGGGAGGGGAATGGCTACACCTTC. It encodes CAGEGNGYTF.

The J gene is TRBJ2-7, the V gene TRBV4-1; weak D call: TRBD1 (5 bases). The germline V gene encodes CDR1 MGHRA and CDR2 YSYEKL. The CDR3 contains 17 residues. Trimming pared 4 bases from V and 0 bases from J, leaving 19 bases between. CDR3 amino acids: CASSRQGPGPSSYEQYF. For the CDR3, the DNA is TGCGCCAGCAGCCGACAAGGGCCAGGGCCTAGCTCCTACGAGCAGTACTTC.

V and J are TRBV28 and TRBJ1-2; possibly TRBD1 for D (6 bases). Germline lookup yields CDR1 MDHEN and CDR2 SYDVKM. Trimming shortened V by 5 bases and J by 4 bases, and 17 bases separated the two germline ends. This CDR3 contains 15 residues. CDR3 region: CASSPGGGPLYGYTF. The CDR3 bases are TGTGCCAGCAGTCCTGGGGGGGGCCCACTCTATGGCTACACCTTC.

V gene TRBV19 combines with J gene TRBJ1-2; TRBD1 might be the D (5 bases). Trimming took 6 bases from V and 8 from J, leaving 19 bases between them. CDR3 length: 14 amino acids. Germline values: CDR1 LNHDA, CDR2 SQIVND (reference sequence). Written as DNA, the CDR3 is TGTGCCAGTAGCGGCCTGAGTGGGGCGAAAGGCTACACCTTC. Its protein product is CASSGLSGAKGYTF.

This sequence joins TRBV9 and TRBJ1-4; D not certain. V lost 0 bases to trimming and J lost 10 bases, with 16 bases between them. This CDR3 is 15 amino acids long. CDR1 and CDR2 (germline): SGDLS, YYNGEE. The CDR3 coding sequence is TGTGCCAGCAGCGTAGACAAGGCTTCCGGAGGAAAACTGTTTTTT. Protein sequence: CASSVDKASGGKLFF.

This clone has more than one count but fewer than ten. The V call is TRBV5-8, the J call TRBJ1-1, with D possibly TRBD1 on 5 matching bases. CDR1 and CDR2 (germline): SGHTS, YDEGEE. Trimming stripped 3 bases from V and 5 bases from J, with 14 bases between. The CDR3 contains 14 residues. CDR3 nucleotides: TGTGCCAGCAGCTGGGGGGGAAGAGGGACTGAAGCTTTCTTT. It specifies CASSWGGRGTEAFF.

This chain connects TRBV13 to TRBJ1-5; TRBD1 is a possible D gene (5 bases). The germline CDR1 and CDR2 sequences are PRHDT and FYEKMQ (reference sequence). The CDR3 sequence is 14 residues long. The germline V and J ends were trimmed by 2 bases and 6 bases, with 11 bases remaining between them. The CDR3 protein is CASSLQGRGQPQHF. The CDR3 DNA reads as TGTGCCAGCAGCTTACAGGGAAGGGGTCAGCCCCAGCATTTT.

The gene calls are TRBV5-1 and TRBJ1-3; D gene unclear. Germline assignment: CDR1 SGHRS and CDR2 YFSETQ. Deletions cut 4 bases from V and 0 bases from J, with 14 bases between. The CDR3 is 16 amino acids. The CDR3: CASSSDGSYSGNTIYF. CDR3 sequence (DNA): TGCGCCAGCAGCAGTGACGGGTCCTACTCTGGAAACACCATATATTTT.

This rearrangement joins TRBV5-1 to TRBJ2-3; perhaps TRBD1 as D (6 bases). The V end lost 2 bases, the J end lost 4 bases, and 11 bases lay between the germline ends. The CDR3 runs 14 residues. The germline CDR1 and CDR2 sequences are SGHRS and YFSETQ. CDR3 nucleotides: TGCGCCAGCAGCTTAGCAGGGGAAGCAGATACGCAGTATTTT. This sequence encodes CASSLAGEADTQYF.

The chain carries TRBV27 and TRBJ1-6; D remains ambiguous. This CDR3 is 12 amino acids long. Germline V lookup: CDR1 MNHEY, CDR2 SMNVEV (reference sequence). Trimming stripped 3 bases from V and 7 bases from J, with 4 bases between. The CDR3 nucleotides are TGTGCCAGCAGTTTTAAAAATTCACCCCTCCACTTT. Translated: CASSFKNSPLHF.

The chain employs TRBV5-6 and TRBJ1-2, with 8 bases lining up with TRBD1. Trimming cost V 4 bases and J 3 bases; bases outside gene matches: 8. The CDR3 spans 15 residues. CDR1 SGHDT and CDR2 YYEEEE come from the germline V gene. CDR3 residues: CASSPDGQGYYGYTF. The CDR3 region has the DNA TGTGCCAGCAGCCCAGACGGACAGGGCTACTATGGCTACACCTTC.

The J gene is TRBJ1-4, the V gene TRBV4-1; 8 positions match TRBD1. This CDR3 is 15 amino acids long. Germline loops: CDR1 MGHRA, CDR2 YSYEKL. V lost 4 bases, J lost 5 bases, and 6 bases stayed unmatched. CDR3 coding DNA: TGCGCCAGCAGCCTCAGACAGGGGAGAAATGAAAAACTGTTTTTT. Translated: CASSLRQGRNEKLFF.

The rearrangement links TRBV13 to TRBJ2-4; a weak D match, TRBD1 (6 bases). Deletions cut 5 bases from V and 6 bases from J, with 11 bases between. The CDR3 is 13 residues long. Germline CDR1 is PRHDT and CDR2 is FYEKMQ (reference sequence). CDR3 in DNA: TGTGCCAGCAGCCCCCTGGACAGAAACATTCAGTACTTC. Translating gives CASSPLDRNIQYF.

The chain has TRBV29-1 and TRBJ1-1; D is possibly TRBD1 (6 bases). Per the germline V gene, CDR1 is SQVTM and CDR2 is ANQGSEA. The CDR3 runs to 14 residues. The ends were cut back, 1 base at V and 2 bases at J, with 11 bases in the middle. CDR3 DNA: TGCAGCGTTGAAGGACAGGTAGGCAACACTGAAGCTTTCTTT. It codes for CSVEGQVGNTEAFF.